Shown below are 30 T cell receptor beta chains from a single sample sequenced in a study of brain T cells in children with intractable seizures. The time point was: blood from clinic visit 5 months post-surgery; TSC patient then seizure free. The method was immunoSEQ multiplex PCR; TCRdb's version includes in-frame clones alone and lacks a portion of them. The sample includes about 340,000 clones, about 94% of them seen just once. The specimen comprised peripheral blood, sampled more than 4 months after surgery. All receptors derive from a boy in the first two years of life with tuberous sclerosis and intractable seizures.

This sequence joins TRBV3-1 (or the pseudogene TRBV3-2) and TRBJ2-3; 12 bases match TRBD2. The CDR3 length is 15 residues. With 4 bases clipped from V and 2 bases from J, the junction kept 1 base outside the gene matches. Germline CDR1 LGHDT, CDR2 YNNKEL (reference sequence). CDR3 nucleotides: TGTGCCAGCAGCCGACTAGCGGGGGCCACAGATACGCAGTATTTT. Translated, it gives CASSRLAGATDTQYF.

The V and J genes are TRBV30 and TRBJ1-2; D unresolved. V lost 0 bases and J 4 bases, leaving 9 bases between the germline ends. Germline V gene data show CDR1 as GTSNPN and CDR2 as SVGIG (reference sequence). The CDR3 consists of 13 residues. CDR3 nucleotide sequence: TGTGCCTGGAGTGTACTCAGGAGCTATGGCTACACCTTC. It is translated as CAWSVLRSYGYTF.

CDR3 DNA: TGTGCCAGCAGCTCACGACAGGGGTATGAAGCTTTCTTT. Translation: CASSSRQGYEAFF. V and J are TRBV11-1 and TRBJ1-1; 8 bases map to TRBD1. Per germline, CDR1 SGHAT and CDR2 FQDESV (reference sequence). The J segment lost 7 bases and the V segment lost 4 bases, leaving 5 bases of the junction unmatched. This CDR3 has 13 residues.

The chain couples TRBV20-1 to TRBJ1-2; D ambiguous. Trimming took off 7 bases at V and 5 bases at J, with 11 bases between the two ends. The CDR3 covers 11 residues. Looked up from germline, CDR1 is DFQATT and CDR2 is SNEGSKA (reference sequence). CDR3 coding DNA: TGCAGTGGGCACGAAGGGTATGGCTACACCTTC. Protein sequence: CSGHEGYGYTF.

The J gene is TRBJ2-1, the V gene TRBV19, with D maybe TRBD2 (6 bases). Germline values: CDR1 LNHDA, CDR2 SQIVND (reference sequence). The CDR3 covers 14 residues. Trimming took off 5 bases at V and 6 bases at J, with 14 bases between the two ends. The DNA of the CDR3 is TGTGCCAGTAGTCTCGACGGGAGTCCCAATGAGCAGTTCTTC. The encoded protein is CASSLDGSPNEQFF.

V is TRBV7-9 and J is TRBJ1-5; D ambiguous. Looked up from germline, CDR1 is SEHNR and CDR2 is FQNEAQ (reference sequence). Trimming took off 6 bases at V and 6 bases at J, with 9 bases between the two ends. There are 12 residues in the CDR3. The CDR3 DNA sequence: TGTGCCAGCAGTGTTGGGGTTCAGCCCCAGCATTTT. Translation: CASSVGVQPQHF.

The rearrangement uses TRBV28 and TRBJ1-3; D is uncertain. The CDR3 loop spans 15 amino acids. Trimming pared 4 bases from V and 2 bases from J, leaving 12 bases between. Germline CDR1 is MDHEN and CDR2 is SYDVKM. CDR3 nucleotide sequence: TGTGCCAGCAGTTCCTTCGGGGAGCCTGGAAACACCATATATTTT. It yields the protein CASSSFGEPGNTIYF. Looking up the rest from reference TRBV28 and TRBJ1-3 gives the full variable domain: DVKVTQSSRYLVKRTGEKVFLECVQDMDHENMFWYRQDPGLGLRLIYFSYDVKMKEKGDIPEGYSVSREKKERFSLILESASTNQTSMYLCASSSFGEPGNTIYFGEGSWLTVV.

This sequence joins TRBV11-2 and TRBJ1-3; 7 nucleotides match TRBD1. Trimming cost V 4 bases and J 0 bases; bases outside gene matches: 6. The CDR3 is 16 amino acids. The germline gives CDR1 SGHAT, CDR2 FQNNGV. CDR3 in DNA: TGTGCCAGCAGCTCCATGACAGGGAGCTCTGGAAACACCATATATTTT. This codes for CASSSMTGSSGNTIYF.

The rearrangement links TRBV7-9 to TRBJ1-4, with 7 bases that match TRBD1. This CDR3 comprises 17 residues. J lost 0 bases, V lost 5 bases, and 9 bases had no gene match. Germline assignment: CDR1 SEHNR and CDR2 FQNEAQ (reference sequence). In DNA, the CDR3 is TGTGCCAGCAGCATTAGGACCGGGACAGCAACTAATGAAAAACTGTTTTTT. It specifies CASSIRTGTATNEKLFF.

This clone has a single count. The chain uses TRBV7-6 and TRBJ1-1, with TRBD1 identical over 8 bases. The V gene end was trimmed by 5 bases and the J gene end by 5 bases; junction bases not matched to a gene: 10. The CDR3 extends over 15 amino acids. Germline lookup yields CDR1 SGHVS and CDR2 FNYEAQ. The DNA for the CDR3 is TGTGCCAGCAGCGTACACGGACAGGGCTGGACTGAAGCTTTCTTT. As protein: CASSVHGQGWTEAFF.

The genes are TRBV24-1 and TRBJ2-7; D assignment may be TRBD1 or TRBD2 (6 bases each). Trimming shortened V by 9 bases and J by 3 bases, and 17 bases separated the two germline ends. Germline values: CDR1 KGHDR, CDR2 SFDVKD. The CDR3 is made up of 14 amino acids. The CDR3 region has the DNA TGTGCCACCTCCCCGGGGGCAGGGATCTACGAGCAGTACTTC. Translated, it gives CATSPGAGIYEQYF.

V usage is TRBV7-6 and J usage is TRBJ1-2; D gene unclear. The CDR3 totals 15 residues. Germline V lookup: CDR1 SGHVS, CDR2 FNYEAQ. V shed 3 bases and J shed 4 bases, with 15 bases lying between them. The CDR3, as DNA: TGTGCCAGCAGCTTGGGGATCGGGCAGACCTATGGCTACACCTTC. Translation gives CASSLGIGQTYGYTF.

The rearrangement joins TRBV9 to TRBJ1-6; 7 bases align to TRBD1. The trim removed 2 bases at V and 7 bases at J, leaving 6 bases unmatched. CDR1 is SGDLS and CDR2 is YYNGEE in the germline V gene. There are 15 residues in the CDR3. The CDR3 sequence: CASSVGPGQNSPLHF. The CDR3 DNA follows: TGTGCCAGCAGCGTTGGACCGGGACAGAATTCACCCCTCCACTTT.

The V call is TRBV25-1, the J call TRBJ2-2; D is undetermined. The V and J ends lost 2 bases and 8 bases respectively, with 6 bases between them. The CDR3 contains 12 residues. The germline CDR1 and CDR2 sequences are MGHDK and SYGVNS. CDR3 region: CASSELFGELFF. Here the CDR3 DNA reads TGTGCCAGCAGTGAACTCTTTGGGGAGCTGTTTTTT.

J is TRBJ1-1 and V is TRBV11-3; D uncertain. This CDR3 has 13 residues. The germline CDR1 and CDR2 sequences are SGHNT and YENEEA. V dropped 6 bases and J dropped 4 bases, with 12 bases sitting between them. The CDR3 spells CASSNKGSTEAFF. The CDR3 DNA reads TGTGCCAGCAGTAACAAGGGCAGCACTGAAGCTTTCTTT.

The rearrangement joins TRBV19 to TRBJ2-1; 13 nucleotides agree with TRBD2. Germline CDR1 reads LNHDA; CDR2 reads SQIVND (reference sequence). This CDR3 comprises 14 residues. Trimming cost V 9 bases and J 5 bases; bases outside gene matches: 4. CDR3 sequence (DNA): TGTGCCAGCACACTAGCGGGAGGGCACAATGAGCAGTTCTTC. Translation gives CASTLAGGHNEQFF.

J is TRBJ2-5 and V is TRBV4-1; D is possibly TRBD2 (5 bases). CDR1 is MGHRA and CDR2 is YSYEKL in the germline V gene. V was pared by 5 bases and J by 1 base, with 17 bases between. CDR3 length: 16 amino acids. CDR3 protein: CASSTQAAGPQETQYF. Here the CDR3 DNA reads TGCGCCAGCAGCACTCAAGCGGCAGGCCCCCAAGAGACCCAGTACTTC.

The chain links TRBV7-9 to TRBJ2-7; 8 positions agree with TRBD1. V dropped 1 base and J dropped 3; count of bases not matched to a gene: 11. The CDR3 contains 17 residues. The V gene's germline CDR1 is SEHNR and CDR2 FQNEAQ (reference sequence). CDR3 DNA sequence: TGTGCCAGCAGCTTAGGACAGGGGCGACCATCAATCTACGAGCAGTACTTC. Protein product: CASSLGQGRPSIYEQYF.

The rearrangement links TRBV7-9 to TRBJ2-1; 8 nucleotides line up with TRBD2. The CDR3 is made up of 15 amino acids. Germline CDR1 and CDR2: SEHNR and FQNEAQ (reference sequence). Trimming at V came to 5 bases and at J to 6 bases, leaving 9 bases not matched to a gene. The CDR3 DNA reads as TGTGCCAGCAGCCAGCAGGGGACTAGTTCCAATGAGCAGTTCTTC. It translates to CASSQQGTSSNEQFF.

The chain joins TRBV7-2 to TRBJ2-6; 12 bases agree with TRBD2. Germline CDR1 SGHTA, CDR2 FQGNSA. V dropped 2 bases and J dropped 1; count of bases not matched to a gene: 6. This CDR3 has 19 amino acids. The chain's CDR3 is CASSLRASGRGSGANVLTF. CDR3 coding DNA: TGTGCCAGCAGCTTACGGGCTAGCGGGAGGGGGTCTGGGGCCAACGTCCTGACTTTC.

CDR3 nucleotide sequence: TGCGCCAGCGGCGGGACTAGCGGGACTTTTCGCGCGAACACCGGGGAGCTGTTTTTT. It encodes CASGGTSGTFRANTGELFF. The V gene is TRBV5-1, the J gene TRBJ2-2; TRBD2 matches at 13 bases. In germline, CDR1 is SGHRS, CDR2 YFSETQ. V was pared by 7 bases and J by 0 bases, with 12 bases of the junction left unmatched. There are 19 residues in the CDR3.

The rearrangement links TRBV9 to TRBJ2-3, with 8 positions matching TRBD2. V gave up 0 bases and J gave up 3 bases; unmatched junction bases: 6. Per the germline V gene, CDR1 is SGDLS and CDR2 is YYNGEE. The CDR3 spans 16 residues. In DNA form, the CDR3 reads TGTGCCAGCAGCGTAGCTCTGGGACTAGTAACAGATACGCAGTATTTT. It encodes CASSVALGLVTDTQYF.

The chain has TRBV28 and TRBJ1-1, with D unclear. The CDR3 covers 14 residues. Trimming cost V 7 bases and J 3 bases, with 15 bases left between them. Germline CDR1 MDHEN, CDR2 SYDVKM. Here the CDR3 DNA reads TGTGCCAGCACCCCGTGGGGAGGTGACACTGAAGCTTTCTTT. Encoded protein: CASTPWGGDTEAFF.

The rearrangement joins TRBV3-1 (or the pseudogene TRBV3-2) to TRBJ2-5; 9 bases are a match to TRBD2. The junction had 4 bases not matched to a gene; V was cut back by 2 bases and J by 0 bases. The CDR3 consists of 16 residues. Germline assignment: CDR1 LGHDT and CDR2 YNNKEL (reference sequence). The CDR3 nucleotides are TGTGCCAGCAGCCAACAGGCGGGGGGGCACCAAGAGACCCAGTACTTC. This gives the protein CASSQQAGGHQETQYF.

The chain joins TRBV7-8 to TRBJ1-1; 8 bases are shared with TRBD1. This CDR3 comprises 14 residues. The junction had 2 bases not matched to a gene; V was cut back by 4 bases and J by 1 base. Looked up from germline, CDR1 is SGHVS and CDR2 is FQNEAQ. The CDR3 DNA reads TGTGCCAGCAGCTGGGACAGGAGGAACACTGAAGCTTTCTTT. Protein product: CASSWDRRNTEAFF.

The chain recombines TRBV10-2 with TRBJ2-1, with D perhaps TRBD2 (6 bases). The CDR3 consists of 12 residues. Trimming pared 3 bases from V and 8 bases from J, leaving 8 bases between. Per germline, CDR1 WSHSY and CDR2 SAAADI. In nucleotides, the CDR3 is TGCGCCAGCAGTGATTGGGGGGATGAGCAGTTCTTC. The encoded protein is CASSDWGDEQFF.

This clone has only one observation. CDR3: CASTFGNTIYF. DNA of the CDR3: TGTGCCAGTACCTTTGGAAACACCATATATTTT. The rearrangement links TRBV19 to TRBJ1-3; the D is unclear. Trimming shortened V by 7 bases and J by 3 bases, and 4 bases separated the two germline ends. This CDR3 is 11 amino acids long. Per germline, CDR1 LNHDA and CDR2 SQIVND (reference sequence).

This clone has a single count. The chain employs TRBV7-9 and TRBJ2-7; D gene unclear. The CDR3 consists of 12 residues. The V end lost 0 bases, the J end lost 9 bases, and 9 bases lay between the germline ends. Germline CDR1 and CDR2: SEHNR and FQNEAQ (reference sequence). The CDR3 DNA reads TGTGCCAGCAGCTTAGCCCCGAAGGTGCAGTACTTC. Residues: CASSLAPKVQYF.

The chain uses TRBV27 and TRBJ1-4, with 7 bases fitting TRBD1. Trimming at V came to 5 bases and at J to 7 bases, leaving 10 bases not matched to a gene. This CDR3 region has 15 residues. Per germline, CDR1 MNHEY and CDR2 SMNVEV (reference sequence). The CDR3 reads CASSTLGTAGEKLFF. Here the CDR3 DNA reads TGTGCCAGCAGTACACTAGGGACAGCGGGTGAAAAACTGTTTTTT.

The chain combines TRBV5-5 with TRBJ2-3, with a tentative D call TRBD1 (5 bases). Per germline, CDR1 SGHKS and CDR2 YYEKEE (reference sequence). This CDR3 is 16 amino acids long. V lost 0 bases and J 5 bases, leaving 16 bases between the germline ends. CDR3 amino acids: CASSLEGKYTIDTQYF. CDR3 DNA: TGTGCCAGCAGCTTGGAGGGGAAATACACCATAGATACGCAGTATTTT.